These 23 T cell receptor beta chains share one sample of origin, sequenced in a study of blood T cell repertoires in COVID-19. The protocol was immunoSEQ multiplex PCR, while the TCRdb copy is restricted to in-frame clones and leaves out a portion. The sample contains 85,000 or so clones, more than 80% of which appear only once. Sequenced material: peripheral blood. Receptors originate from a man in his fifties or sixties with active or convalescent COVID-19.

The chain combines TRBV12-3 or TRBV12-4 with TRBJ2-5; D uncertain. The germline V and J ends were trimmed by 4 bases and 4 bases, with 10 bases remaining between them. This CDR3 has 13 amino acids. The CDR3 spells CASSSKYSETQYF. Here the CDR3 DNA reads TGTGCCAGCAGTTCAAAATACTCAGAGACCCAGTACTTC.

This clone has just one count. This chain connects TRBV5-4 to TRBJ2-1; 13 bases fit TRBD2. Trimming at V came to 4 bases and at J to 0 bases, leaving 4 bases not matched to a gene. Germline V CDR1 and CDR2: SGHNT, YYREEE (reference sequence). This CDR3 comprises 17 residues. In DNA, the CDR3 is TGTGCCAGCAGCCATGGGACTAGCGGGAACTCCTACAATGAGCAGTTCTTC. This translates into CASSHGTSGNSYNEQFF.

This clone was counted a single time. The CDR3 is CASSEQRDAYEQYF. The CDR3 DNA reads as TGTGCCAGCAGTGAACAGCGGGATGCCTACGAGCAGTACTTC. The rearrangement uses TRBV6-1 and TRBJ2-7, with 7 bases lining up with TRBD2. Germline assignment: CDR1 MNHNS and CDR2 SASEGT. CDR3 length: 14 amino acids. The junction had 3 bases not matched to a gene; V was cut back by 2 bases and J by 2 bases.

The chain is built from TRBV28 and TRBJ1-5; TRBD1 agrees at 7 bases. After removal of 2 bases from V and 4 bases from J, the junction contained 8 bases not matched to a gene. Germline CDR1 reads MDHEN; CDR2 reads SYDVKM. There are 16 residues in the CDR3. Here the CDR3 reads CASSLMTGWANQPQHF. CDR3 nucleotides: TGTGCCAGCAGTTTAATGACAGGGTGGGCAAATCAGCCCCAGCATTTT.

The V and J genes are TRBV5-6 and TRBJ1-1; weak D call: TRBD1 (6 bases). Trimming shortened V by 5 bases and J by 11 bases, and 19 bases separated the two germline ends. Germline assignment: CDR1 SGHDT and CDR2 YYEEEE. CDR3 length: 13 residues. CDR3 in DNA: TGTGCCAGCAGGTTGACAGGCACGGTTTCGGCTTTCTTT. Its protein is CASRLTGTVSAFF.

The chain combines TRBV6-2 or TRBV6-3 with TRBJ2-3; 8 nucleotides agree with TRBD2. This CDR3 contains 17 residues. V was pared by 0 bases and J by 7 bases, with 12 bases of the junction left unmatched. Germline values: CDR1 MNHEY, CDR2 SVGEGT. The CDR3 sequence: CASSYSVGRGGRNTQYF. CDR3 DNA sequence: TGTGCCAGCAGTTACTCGGTGGGACGGGGGGGCAGGAATACGCAGTATTTT.

V usage is TRBV3-1 (or the pseudogene TRBV3-2) and J usage is TRBJ1-4, with TRBD1 matching over 8 bases. Germline V gives CDR1 LGHDT, CDR2 YNNKEL (reference sequence). The CDR3 is 14 residues long. Trimming at V came to 1 base and at J to 8 bases, leaving 3 bases not matched to a gene. The CDR3 DNA reads TGTGCCAGCAGCCAAGTCGCAGGGGGCGAAAAACTGTTTTTT. It yields the protein CASSQVAGGEKLFF.

The rearrangement joins TRBV24-1 to TRBJ2-2; 9 nucleotides match TRBD1. Germline values: CDR1 KGHDR, CDR2 SFDVKD. Unmatched junction bases numbered 20, after V lost 4 bases and J lost 3 bases. The CDR3 consists of 21 residues. CDR3 DNA sequence: TGTGCCACCAGTGAGCAACCGGGACAGGGAAGGGTAGTTTTGGACACCGGGGAGCTGTTTTTT. It translates to CATSEQPGQGRVVLDTGELFF.

V gene TRBV9 combines with J gene TRBJ2-3, with D unresolved. The germline V gene encodes CDR1 SGDLS and CDR2 YYNGEE. The CDR3 is made up of 13 amino acids. V was trimmed by 3 bases and J by 3 bases, leaving 8 bases between them. CDR3: CASSESLTDTQYF. The CDR3 bases are TGTGCCAGCAGCGAATCGCTAACAGATACGCAGTATTTT.

In regard to this clone: The sample has other DNA sequences that encode this CDR3 too. The chain recombines TRBV6-5 with TRBJ1-1; a possible D gene is TRBD1 (5 bases). Germline CDR1 and CDR2: MNHEY and SVGAGI. V was shortened by 6 bases and J by 1 base, with 9 bases between the two germline ends. CDR3 length equals 13 residues. The CDR3 DNA sequence: TGTGCCAGCAGCCGCGGACAGAACACTGAAGCTTTCTTT. It translates to CASSRGQNTEAFF.

The V gene is TRBV5-1, the J gene TRBJ2-1, with 8 positions matching TRBD2. CDR1 and CDR2 (germline): SGHRS, YFSETQ. This CDR3 has 16 amino acids. Germline trimming cut 5 bases from V and 0 bases from J; bases unmatched to any gene: 7. Here the CDR3 reads CASRLADLSSYNEQFF. CDR3 nucleotide sequence: TGCGCCAGCAGACTAGCGGACCTGAGCTCCTACAATGAGCAGTTCTTC.

The chain recombines TRBV5-1 with TRBJ1-2; D gene ambiguous. CDR1 and CDR2 from the germline V gene are SGHRS and YFSETQ. Between the trimmed V and J ends, which lost 4 bases and 4 bases, there was a span of 14 bases. The CDR3 covers 14 residues. As DNA, the CDR3 is TGCGCCAGCAGCGACCCGGGAGGGAGCTATGGCTACACCTTC. The encoded protein is CASSDPGGSYGYTF.

The chain joins TRBV19 to TRBJ2-5; a possible D gene is TRBD1 (6 bases). Trimming removed 4 bases from V and 0 bases from J, with 6 bases in between. The germline V gene encodes CDR1 LNHDA and CDR2 SQIVND (reference sequence). This CDR3 contains 13 residues. The CDR3 nucleotides are TGTGCCAGTAGTAGACAGGACCAAGAGACCCAGTACTTC. This codes for CASSRQDQETQYF.

V and J are TRBV7-8 and TRBJ2-3; 7 bases line up with TRBD1. This CDR3 is 13 amino acids long. The germline V gene has CDR1 SGHVS and CDR2 FQNEAQ. Germline trimming cut 5 bases from V and 5 bases from J; bases unmatched to any gene: 4. Here the CDR3 DNA reads TGTGCCAGCAGCCCACAGGGGCTAGATACGCAGTATTTT. This codes for CASSPQGLDTQYF.

J is TRBJ1-5 and V is TRBV6-5; 8 nucleotides match TRBD1. The CDR3 has 15 residues. CDR1 and CDR2 (germline): MNHEY, SVGAGI. V dropped 6 bases and J dropped 1; count of bases not matched to a gene: 5. CDR3 region: CASRPTGESNQPQHF. CDR3 nucleotides: TGTGCCAGCAGGCCGACAGGGGAAAGCAATCAGCCCCAGCATTTT.

The chain combines TRBV9 with TRBJ1-6; no firm D call. V gave up 4 bases and J gave up 6 bases, with 14 bases separating them. CDR1 and CDR2 from the germline V gene are SGDLS and YYNGEE. This CDR3 spans 15 amino acids. The CDR3 coding sequence is TGTGCCAGCAGCACTGGTGTCCGTACTAATTCACCCCTCCACTTT. This sequence encodes CASSTGVRTNSPLHF.

The gene calls are TRBV7-6 and TRBJ2-1; a possible D gene is TRBD1 (6 bases). Germline V lookup: CDR1 SGHVS, CDR2 FNYEAQ. The V and J ends lost 0 bases and 8 bases respectively, with 8 bases between them. CDR3 length: 13 residues. The CDR3 protein is CASSLAQGYEQFF. CDR3 in DNA: TGTGCCAGCAGCTTAGCACAGGGCTATGAGCAGTTCTTC.

CDR3 DNA: TGTGCCAGCAGCTTCCATACTAGCGGGGAGGAGACCCAGTACTTC. Its protein product is CASSFHTSGEETQYF. The chain joins TRBV5-4 to TRBJ2-5, with 10 bases identical to TRBD2. V dropped 2 bases and J dropped 5; count of bases not matched to a gene: 6. The CDR3 extends over 15 amino acids. CDR1 is SGHNT and CDR2 is YYREEE in the germline V gene (reference sequence).

V usage is TRBV2 and J usage is TRBJ2-7, with 10 bases fitting TRBD2. The V gene's germline CDR1 is SNHLY and CDR2 FYNNEI. The CDR3 has 15 residues. J gave up 2 bases and V 4 bases, and 5 bases lay outside the gene matches. Written as DNA, the CDR3 is TGTGCCAGCAGTGTGGCTAGCGGGGGTGCCTACGAGCAGTACTTC. It is translated as CASSVASGGAYEQYF. Full variable domain (outside the CDR3, taken from reference TRBV2 and TRBJ2-7): EPEVTQTPSHQVTQMGQEVILRCVPISNHLYFYWYRQILGQKVEFLVSFYNNEISEKSEIFDDQFSVERPDGSNFTLKIRSTKLEDSAMYFCASSVASGGAYEQYFGPGTRLTVT.

The chain employs TRBV19 and TRBJ1-5; TRBD1 matches at 8 bases. Losses at the gene ends were 5 bases for V and 4 bases for J; bases not matched to a gene: 1. This CDR3 is built from 13 residues. Germline lookup yields CDR1 LNHDA and CDR2 SQIVND (reference sequence). DNA for the CDR3: TGTGCCAGTAGTGGGGACAGGAATCAGCCCCAGCATTTT. Its translation: CASSGDRNQPQHF.

The chain recombines TRBV15 with TRBJ2-5, with TRBD2 matching over 11 bases. Trimming took 0 bases from V and 5 from J; bases not matched to a gene: 8. The germline V gene has CDR1 LNHNV and CDR2 YYDKDF (reference sequence). CDR3 length: 17 amino acids. The CDR3 protein is CATSRELAGVGWETQYF. The DNA for the CDR3 is TGTGCCACCAGCAGAGAACTAGCGGGAGTGGGATGGGAGACCCAGTACTTC.

V gene TRBV11-3 combines with J gene TRBJ1-1, with TRBD1 matching over 8 bases. This CDR3 spans 13 amino acids. The junction had 2 bases not matched to a gene; V was cut back by 3 bases and J by 5 bases. From germline, CDR1 is SGHNT and CDR2 YENEEA. Written as DNA, the CDR3 is TGTGCCAGCAGCTTGGACAGGGAAACTGAAGCTTTCTTT. Translated: CASSLDRETEAFF. Together with reference TRBV11-3 and TRBJ1-1, the CDR3 gives the full variable domain: EAGVVQSPRYKIIEKKQPVAFWCNPISGHNTLYWYLQNLGQGPELLIRYENEEAVDDSQLPKDRFSAERLKGVDSTLKIQPAELGDSAVYLCASSLDRETEAFFGQGTRLTVV.

The V call is TRBV27, the J call TRBJ2-2; no clear D gene. This CDR3 region has 14 residues. Germline V gene sequence: CDR1 MNHEY, CDR2 SMNVEV (reference sequence). Deletions cut 5 bases from V and 0 bases from J, with 7 bases between. The CDR3 region is CASSPFSNTGELFF. In DNA form, the CDR3 reads TGTGCCAGCAGTCCCTTCTCGAACACCGGGGAGCTGTTTTTT.